A single sample is the source of the 15 T cell receptor beta chains below, sequenced in a study of monozygotic twins with inflammatory bowel disease (dated by TCRdb to 2018 to 2020). Library preparation used 5' RACE. TCRdb shows the sequencer as Illumina HiSeq 2500. Following reprocessing of the reads by TCRdb, the data hold one row per CDR3 protein sequence and no DNA is available. This sample's listing comprises approximately 200,000 distinct CDR3 sequences. Jointly, the top ten make up roughly 7.7% of the sample. What was sequenced was blood. The receptors shown here come from a human donor with ulcerative colitis or Crohn's disease, or a healthy co-twin of an affected twin (not recorded which).

This sequence joins TRBV19 and TRBJ2-3; TCRdb's D call of TRBD1 is untestable without DNA. CDR1 is LNHDA and CDR2 is SQIVND in the germline V gene (reference sequence). This CDR3 is 20 amino acids long. The CDR3 protein is CASSILRVTRGTGPTDTQYF.

The chain combines TRBV27 with TRBJ1-1; with no DNA, the TCRdb D assignment of TRBD1 cannot be verified. Germline V lookup: CDR1 MNHEY, CDR2 SMNVEV (reference sequence). The CDR3 runs to 14 residues. The CDR3 protein is CASRGFGGGTEAFF.

This chain connects TRBV19 to TRBJ1-2. There are 14 residues in the CDR3. Germline-derived CDR1 and CDR2 are LNHDA and SQIVND (reference sequence). This chain's CDR3 is CASSISRSNYGYTF.

The V call is TRBV3-1, the J call TRBJ2-1; TCRdb reports TRBD2, a call that lacks DNA to check it against. CDR3 length: 15 residues. Germline assignment: CDR1 LGHDT and CDR2 YNNKEL (reference sequence). The CDR3 protein is CASTGGRYTYNEQFF.

CDR3: CSVNSERGYTF. The rearrangement uses TRBV29-1 and TRBJ1-2. The length of the CDR3 is 11 residues. Looked up from germline, CDR1 is SQVTM and CDR2 is ANQGSEA.

This CDR3 is CASSQVATANYGYTF. The chain couples TRBV3-1 to TRBJ1-2. Germline V gene lookup returns CDR1 LGHDT and CDR2 YNNKEL (reference sequence). The CDR3 extends over 15 amino acids.

The chain joins TRBV7-9 to TRBJ2-3; there is no DNA to check the TCRdb D call of TRBD2. CDR1 is SEHNR, CDR2 FQNEAQ, per germline (reference sequence). The CDR3 runs 14 residues. CDR3 in amino acids: CASSLPEGLDTQYF.

The chain combines TRBV19 with TRBJ1-5; the TRBD1 assignment by TCRdb is unverifiable without DNA. The V gene's germline CDR1 is LNHDA and CDR2 SQIVND (reference sequence). This CDR3 has 20 amino acids. CDR3 loop: CASSINRVGGITVSNQPQHF.

V usage is TRBV18 and J usage is TRBJ1-1; as DNA is missing, the TRBD1 call by TCRdb cannot be tested. The germline V gene encodes CDR1 KGHSH and CDR2 LQKENI. This CDR3 is 14 amino acids long. The CDR3 reads CASSPQGATTEAFF.

J is TRBJ1-1 and V is TRBV7-3; TCRdb proposes TRBD1, but this gene call is untestable without DNA. CDR1 SGHTA and CDR2 FQGTGA come from the germline V gene. The CDR3 runs 16 residues. The CDR3 region is CASSPHWDRTNTEAFF.

The genes are TRBV7-2 and TRBJ2-1; TCRdb outputs TRBD1, but without DNA this stays unchecked. CDR1 SGHTA and CDR2 FQGNSA come from the germline V gene. There are 13 residues in the CDR3. The CDR3 sequence is CASSLQGGNEQFF.

The J gene is TRBJ2-7, the V gene TRBV7-2; TCRdb gives TRBD1 as the D gene, but with no DNA this cannot be confirmed. CDR1 and CDR2 (germline): SGHTA, FQGNSA. The CDR3 has 13 amino acids. The CDR3 is CASSLQGWYEQYF.

The CDR3 spells CASSLAGRVISGANVLTF. The J gene is TRBJ2-6, the V gene TRBV5-6; TCRdb selects TRBD1, and the lack of DNA leaves this call unchecked. The germline CDR1 and CDR2 sequences are SGHDT and YYEEEE. The CDR3 has 18 residues.

The chain employs TRBV20-1 and TRBJ1-3. The CDR3 length is 12 residues. Germline-derived CDR1 and CDR2 are DFQATT and SNEGSKA (reference sequence). This CDR3 is CSARDRGNTIYF.

This chain connects TRBV7-2 to TRBJ2-3. Germline V gives CDR1 SGHTA, CDR2 FQGNSA. The CDR3 sequence is 16 residues long. The CDR3 region is CASSEQSVSVGDTQYF.